The rows below give T cell receptor beta chains drawn from one sample of a study of blood T cells in healthy people across ages. One entry per CDR3 protein, called by TCRdb with MiXCR from the 5' RACE reads. The profile shows hundreds of thousands of distinct CDR3 sequences, approximately 51% of them singletons. The specimen was blood. These receptors were taken from a man in his sixties in good health. CDR3s include the opening cysteine and the closing phenylalanine or tryptophan. A D gene is named only where the DNA matches it firmly. Not every row has a clone size; where given, it reads once, few, many or a size class.

d_gene,abundance,v_gene,j_gene,CDR3nt,CDR3aa
.,.,TRBV9,TRBJ2-3,TGTGCCAGCAGCGCCCGTAGTAGGTCCGGGATAGCAGATACGCAGTATTTT,CASSARSRSGIADTQYF
TRBD2,.,TRBV7-2,TRBJ2-3,TGTGCCAGCAGCTTAGGGAGCGGGGGGGGGAGCACAGATACGCAGTATTTT,CASSLGSGGGSTDTQYF
.,once,TRBV6-2/TRBV6-3,TRBJ2-7,TGTGCCAGCAGTTACCTGGGCCTCTACGAGCAGTACTTC,CASSYLGLYEQYF
.,few,TRBV20-1,TRBJ2-7,TGCAGTGCTAGAGGTAACGCGGGATACGAGCAGTACTTC,CSARGNAGYEQYF
TRBD2,.,TRBV9,TRBJ2-5,TGTGCCAGCAGCCCGTGGACTAGCGGGAGTGCTGAGACCCAGTACTTC,CASSPWTSGSAETQYF
TRBD1,many,TRBV6-1,TRBJ1-2,TGTGCCAGCAGTGAAGGGACAGGGGGCTTTTACGGCTACACCTTC,CASSEGTGGFYGYTF
TRBD1,.,TRBV20-1,TRBJ1-2,TGCAGTGCGCCAACGACAGGGGCGGGTGGCTACACCTTC,CSAPTTGAGGYTF
.,.,TRBV20-1,TRBJ1-1,TGCAGTGCACTACTGAACACTGAAGCTTTCTTT,CSALLNTEAFF
.,.,TRBV6-1,TRBJ2-7,TGTGCCAGCAGTGAAGCGCGGGGCTTTTCCTACAATGAGCAGTACTTC,CASSEARGFSYNEQYF
.,.,TRBV20-1,TRBJ1-5,TGCAGTGCTAGAGGAGACCGAAGAATGCCCCAGCATTTT,CSARGDRRMPQHF
.,.,TRBV6-6,TRBJ1-2,TGTGCCAGCAGTCCAGTAAGCCTCGACTATGGCTACACCTTC,CASSPVSLDYGYTF
.,once,TRBV20-1,TRBJ2-1,TGCAGTGCTAGCAGGACTGGCTACAATGAGCAGTTCTTC,CSASRTGYNEQFF
TRBD2,once,TRBV20-1,TRBJ2-1,TGCAGTGCTAGAGACGGGACTAGCAGGAATGAGCAGTTCTTC,CSARDGTSRNEQFF
.,.,TRBV7-2,TRBJ2-1,TGTGCCAGCAGCACAGGGTGGAGGGAGCAGTTCTTC,CASSTGWREQFF
.,.,TRBV20-1,TRBJ2-7,TGCAGTGCGAAGGGATTGCAGGGGGGTTACGAGCAGTACTTC,CSAKGLQGGYEQYF
.,few,TRBV3-1,TRBJ2-3,TGTGCCAGCAGCCAAACGGGACTGCGTTGGAGCACGCAGTATTTT,CASSQTGLRWSTQYF
TRBD1,many,TRBV28,TRBJ2-1,TGTGCCAGCAGTTCAATCAGGGGGAGCTCCTACAATGAGCAGTTCTTC,CASSSIRGSSYNEQFF
.,.,TRBV5-1,TRBJ2-5,TGCGCCAGCAGCTTGCAAGATACGGAGACCCAGTACTTC,CASSLQDTETQYF
.,.,TRBV4-3,TRBJ2-3,TGCGCCAGCAGCCAACTTCCGTTTAGCACAGATACGCAGTATTTT,CASSQLPFSTDTQYF
TRBD2,.,TRBV6-6,TRBJ2-7,TGTGCCAGCAGTTACAGAGCGGGGGGAGGACCTCCCTACGAGCAGTACTTC,CASSYRAGGGPPYEQYF
.,.,TRBV9,TRBJ2-7,TGTGCCAGCAGCGTAGCGGGCGGGGTGTCCTACGAGCAGTACTTC,CASSVAGGVSYEQYF
.,.,TRBV10-2,TRBJ2-7,TGCGCCAGCAGTGCGGGGACGGAAACCGAGCAGTACTTC,CASSAGTETEQYF
.,.,TRBV3-1,TRBJ1-2,TGTGCCAGCAAAATCCAAATCCGCTATGGCTACACCTTC,CASKIQIRYGYTF
TRBD2,.,TRBV6-1,TRBJ2-3,TGTGCCAGCAGGAAGGAAGCGGGGCTTTCCACAGATACGCAGTATTTT,CASRKEAGLSTDTQYF
.,.,TRBV20-1,TRBJ2-3,TGCAGTGCCACGGACCGGTGGGAGAGCACAGATACGCAGTATTTT,CSATDRWESTDTQYF
.,.,TRBV18,TRBJ1-2,TGTGCCAGCTCAGACCGGGACGGCTCTAACTATGGCTACACCTTC,CASSDRDGSNYGYTF
.,.,TRBV24-1,TRBJ2-1,TGTGCCGCTGGAGGGAGAAAGGGAGTTCGATTTATCGATGAGCAGTTCTTC,CAAGGRKGVRFIDEQFF
.,.,TRBV7-8,TRBJ2-6,TGTGCCAGCAGCGCCGCTAGCTCTGGGGCCAACGTCCTGACTTTC,CASSAASSGANVLTF
TRBD1,few,TRBV29-1,TRBJ2-7,TGCAGCGTTGAATCTACAGGGGGATCCTACGAGCAGTACTTC,CSVESTGGSYEQYF